A single sample gave rise to the 17 T cell receptor beta chains below, sequenced in a study of Ad26.COV2.S vaccination and SARS-CoV-2 variants. Sequencing used immunoSEQ multiplex PCR; TCRdb keeps in-frame clones, though not all of them. Of 360,000 or so clones listed, about 89% were seen once; the top ten hold approximately 1.9%. The treatment denotes: around 19 received Ad26.COV2.S at low or high dose, single or two shots; 5 received placebo; per-sample allocation not given. Sample collection was performed on day 63 after the first vaccine or placebo injection. This material consisted of peripheral blood, taken in a trial of Ad26.COV2.S vaccine versus placebo. The receptors were gathered from a person between 18 and 60 years old who received the Ad26.COV2.S COVID-19 vaccine or a placebo.

The rearrangement joins TRBV14 to TRBJ2-3; TRBD2 matches 9 bases. The germline CDR1 and CDR2 sequences are SGHDN and FVKESK. The CDR3 extends over 17 amino acids. Trimming removed 1 base from V and 2 bases from J; junction bases left unmatched: 7. CDR3 in amino acids: CASSQVGLAGTTDTQYF. The CDR3 region has the DNA TGTGCCAGCAGCCAAGTAGGCCTAGCGGGAACCACAGATACGCAGTATTTT.

This sequence joins TRBV10-3 and TRBJ2-7, with D possibly being TRBD2 (5 bases). Per germline, CDR1 ENHRY and CDR2 SYGVKD. Deletions cut 0 bases from V and 3 bases from J, with 9 bases between. There are 14 residues in the CDR3. CDR3 nucleotides: TGTGCCATCAGTGAGTCTGTCGGGAACTACGAGCAGTACTTC. It encodes CAISESVGNYEQYF.

This chain connects TRBV30 to TRBJ2-6; 7 nucleotides match TRBD1. Trimming cost V 2 bases and J 0 bases; bases outside gene matches: 7. Looked up from germline, CDR1 is GTSNPN and CDR2 is SVGIG (reference sequence). The CDR3 spans 17 residues. This CDR3 is CAWSWTGPFSGANVLTF. Written as DNA, the CDR3 is TGTGCCTGGAGTTGGACAGGACCCTTCTCTGGGGCCAACGTCCTGACTTTC.

This chain uses TRBV9 with TRBJ2-5, with 8 bases fitting TRBD2. CDR3 length equals 16 residues. The V and J ends lost 2 bases and 1 base, in that order; junction bases with no gene match: 7. Germline V gene lookup returns CDR1 SGDLS and CDR2 YYNGEE. Here the CDR3 reads CASSVGTSSPQETQYF. For the CDR3, the DNA is TGTGCCAGCAGCGTCGGGACTAGTTCCCCCCAAGAGACCCAGTACTTC.

The chain recombines TRBV5-1 with TRBJ2-1; TRBD1 aligns across 9 bases. The CDR3 sequence is 14 residues long. CDR1 SGHRS and CDR2 YFSETQ come from the germline V gene. J lost 8 bases, V lost 5 bases, and 8 bases had no gene match. The CDR3 here is CASREDTGGHEQFF. The CDR3 DNA sequence: TGCGCCAGCAGGGAAGACACAGGGGGCCATGAGCAGTTCTTC.

The chain is built from TRBV5-4 and TRBJ2-1, with 12 nucleotides matching TRBD2. The V gene's germline CDR1 is SGHNT and CDR2 YYREEE (reference sequence). This CDR3 contains 15 residues. J gave up 6 bases and V 5 bases, and 6 bases lay outside the gene matches. DNA of the CDR3: TGTGCCAGCAGTCGCCGACTAGCGGGAGTCAATGAGCAGTTCTTC. Protein product: CASSRRLAGVNEQFF.

J is TRBJ2-5 and V is TRBV7-6, with D uncertain. The length of the CDR3 is 14 residues. CDR1 is SGHVS, CDR2 FNYEAQ, per germline. Trimming removed 7 bases from V and 4 bases from J, with 16 bases in between. For the CDR3, the DNA is TGTGCCAGCACCCCTGCCTATACGGGAGAGACCCAGTACTTC. Its protein product is CASTPAYTGETQYF.

The rearrangement links TRBV5-4 to TRBJ2-5; 13 positions match TRBD2. This CDR3 contains 14 residues. Germline V gene sequence: CDR1 SGHNT, CDR2 YYREEE (reference sequence). V was pared by 4 bases and J by 6 bases, with 3 bases of the junction left unmatched. The CDR3 bases are TGTGCCAGCAGCCCACTAGCGGGAGGGAAGACCCAGTACTTC. It specifies CASSPLAGGKTQYF.

The rearrangement links TRBV10-2 to TRBJ2-5; possibly TRBD1 or TRBD2 for D (5 bases each). CDR3 size: 11 residues. The germline V and J ends were trimmed by 8 bases and 8 bases, with 12 bases remaining between them. Looked up from germline, CDR1 is WSHSY and CDR2 is SAAADI. The CDR3 sequence: CASGDPPTQYF. The CDR3 DNA reads as TGCGCCAGCGGGGACCCCCCCACCCAGTACTTC.

This clone was observed once. V is TRBV5-8 and J is TRBJ1-3; D is ambiguous. This CDR3 comprises 12 residues. V was clipped by 6 bases and J by 4 bases, with 8 bases between them. CDR1 is SGHTS, CDR2 YDEGEE, per germline. The CDR3 DNA is TGTGCCAGCACCCGGGGAGGAAACACCATATATTTT. Translation: CASTRGGNTIYF.

The chain uses TRBV7-2 and TRBJ2-1; D is undetermined. Germline V gene lookup returns CDR1 SGHTA and CDR2 FQGNSA. This CDR3 spans 15 amino acids. Trimming left V 0 bases short and J 0 bases short, with 6 bases between. This CDR3 reads CASSLAGLSYNEQFF. Here the CDR3 DNA reads TGTGCCAGCAGCTTAGCGGGTCTCTCCTACAATGAGCAGTTCTTC.

This clone came up a few times. The chain carries TRBV19 and TRBJ2-1, with a tentative D call TRBD2 (5 bases). The CDR3 totals 16 residues. The ends were cut back, 2 bases at V and 2 bases at J, with 13 bases in the middle. The germline CDR1 and CDR2 sequences are LNHDA and SQIVND (reference sequence). CDR3 residues: CASSIYPSGPYNEQFF. The CDR3 region has the DNA TGTGCCAGTAGTATATATCCCAGCGGTCCCTACAATGAGCAGTTCTTC.

This clone was seen only once. V usage is TRBV4-3 and J usage is TRBJ1-1, with D perhaps matching TRBD1 (6 bases). Per the germline V gene, CDR1 is LGHNA and CDR2 is YSLEER. The CDR3 consists of 14 residues. With 3 bases removed from V and 4 bases from J, the gap between germline ends came to 12 bases. DNA for the CDR3: TGCGCCAGCAGCCATGGACAGTTGCGCACTGAAGCTTTCTTT. This translates into CASSHGQLRTEAFF.

The chain links TRBV10-1 to TRBJ2-3, with D perhaps matching TRBD2 (6 bases). The germline V and J ends were trimmed by 0 bases and 8 bases, with 18 bases remaining between them. The CDR3 loop spans 16 amino acids. Germline V gene data show CDR1 as WNHNN and CDR2 as SYGVQD (reference sequence). CDR3 residues: CASSESQLGWRGTQYF. CDR3 in DNA: TGCGCCAGCAGTGAGTCGCAGTTGGGGTGGCGGGGTACGCAGTATTTT.

This clone was observed a single time. The chain combines TRBV27 with TRBJ2-5, with 7 bases that match TRBD2. J gave up 4 bases and V 3 bases, and 5 bases lay outside the gene matches. Germline V gene lookup returns CDR1 MNHEY and CDR2 SMNVEV (reference sequence). This CDR3 comprises 14 residues. This CDR3 is CASSLWGGAETQYF. Here the CDR3 DNA reads TGTGCCAGCAGTTTGTGGGGGGGAGCAGAGACCCAGTACTTC.

The rearrangement uses TRBV27 and TRBJ1-1; possible D gene TRBD1, 5 bases. The length of the CDR3 is 16 residues. CDR1 is MNHEY and CDR2 is SMNVEV in the germline V gene (reference sequence). Trimming pared 0 bases from V and 2 bases from J, leaving 13 bases between. This CDR3 is CASSLSYGARNTEAFF. In DNA form, the CDR3 reads TGTGCCAGCAGTTTATCGTACGGGGCTAGAAACACTGAAGCTTTCTTT.

CDR3 amino acids: CASSLGNSEQYF. CDR3 DNA sequence: TGTGCCAGCAGCTTAGGCAATAGCGAGCAGTACTTC. V is TRBV7-9 and J is TRBJ2-7; no clear D. Germline CDR1 reads SEHNR; CDR2 reads FQNEAQ (reference sequence). The V end was cut by 1 base, the J end by 6 bases, with 7 bases between. This CDR3 spans 12 amino acids.